The sequence of this T cell receptor (beta chain) was determined in a study of blood T cells in healthy people across ages. On the study more broadly: Template-switching capture recovered about one barcoded beta molecule per two T cells.

This clonotype was seen just once. As yet, its antigen is unknown. Findings of the study overall: PBMCs that were unsorted prevented a conclusive naive versus antigen-experienced comparison. Naive T cell percentage showed a strong correlation with TCR beta diversity. Measured against age, TCR beta diversity per million T cells decreased in a roughly linear manner.

The length of the CDR3 is 16 residues. After removal of 3 bases from V and 5 bases from J, the junction contained 9 bases not matched to a gene. Germline CDR1 and CDR2: LGHNA and YNFKEQ. PCR was performed a second time for 7 to 11 cycles using a sample-barcoded 5' primer and a J-beta primer mix. TCRdb re-called the 5' RACE reads with MiXCR, one entry per CDR3 protein. The table shows some 1.7 million distinct CDR3 sequences, with roughly 27% occurring only once. The J gene is TRBJ2-1, the V gene TRBV4-2, with 8 bases fitting TRBD2. The clonotype originates from a woman aged 25 to 39 in good health. The specimen was blood. CDR3 sequence reads: CASSQAGTRGDNEQFF. The CDR3, as DNA: TGTGCCAGCAGCCAGGCCGGGACTAGGGGGGACAATGAGCAGTTCTTC.